The subject of this entry is one T cell receptor (beta chain). Its antigen is not identified. The data stem from a study of T cells expressing NK-cell markers. About the study: From sorted CD3+CD56+NKG2C+, CD3+CD56+NKG2C- and CD3+CD56-NKG2C+ T cells came the TCR beta repertoires.

Study-level findings and limits: 1.0-7.0% of CD8+ T cells in several donors belonged to dominant NKG2C+ clonotypes.

This CDR3 is 15 amino acids long. Germline V gene lookup returns CDR1 MGHRA and CDR2 YSYEKL. Scientists made TCR beta cDNA using 5'RACE template switching with UMIs. TCRdb re-called the 5' RACE reads and gives one entry per CDR3 protein, without DNA. The table lists roughly 160,000 distinct CDR3 sequences. This TCR derives from a man aged 18 to 70 in good health. Material for sequencing was blood T cells: a sorted CD56 or NKG2C T cell subset, CD4+ or CD8+ T cells, or bulk PBMC T cells (not recorded which). The rearrangement links TRBV4-1 to TRBJ1-1. This CDR3 reads CASSQDLGINTEAFF.